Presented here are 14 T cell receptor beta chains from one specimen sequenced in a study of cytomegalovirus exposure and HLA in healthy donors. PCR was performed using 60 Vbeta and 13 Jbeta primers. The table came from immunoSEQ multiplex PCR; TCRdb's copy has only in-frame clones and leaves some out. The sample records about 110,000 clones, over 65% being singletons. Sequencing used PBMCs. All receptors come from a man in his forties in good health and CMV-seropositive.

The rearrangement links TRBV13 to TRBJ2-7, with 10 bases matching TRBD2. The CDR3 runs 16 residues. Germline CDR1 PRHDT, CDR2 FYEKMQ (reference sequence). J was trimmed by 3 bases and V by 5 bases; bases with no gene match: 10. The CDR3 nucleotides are TGTGCCAGCAGCAGTATAGCGGGAGGCCCCCTCTACGAGCAGTACTTC. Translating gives CASSSIAGGPLYEQYF.

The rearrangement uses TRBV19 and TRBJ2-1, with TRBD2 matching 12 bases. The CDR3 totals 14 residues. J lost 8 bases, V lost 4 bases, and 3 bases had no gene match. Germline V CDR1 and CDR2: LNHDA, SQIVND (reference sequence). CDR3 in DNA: TGTGCCAGTAGTACGACTAGCGGGAGTCATGAGCAGTTCTTC. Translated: CASSTTSGSHEQFF.

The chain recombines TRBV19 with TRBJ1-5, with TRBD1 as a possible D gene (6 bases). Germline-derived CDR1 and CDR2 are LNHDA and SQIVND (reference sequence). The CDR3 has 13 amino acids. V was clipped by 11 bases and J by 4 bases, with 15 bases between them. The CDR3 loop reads CASEDRRNQPQHF. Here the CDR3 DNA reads TGTGCCTCCGAGGACAGACGAAATCAGCCCCAGCATTTT.

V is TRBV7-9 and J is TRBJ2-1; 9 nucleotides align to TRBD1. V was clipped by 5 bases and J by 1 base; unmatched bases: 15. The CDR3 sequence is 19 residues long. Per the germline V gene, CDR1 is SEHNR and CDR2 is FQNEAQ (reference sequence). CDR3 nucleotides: TGTGCCAGCAGCCGAACCACTGGGACAGGGTCGGGGTCCTACAATGAGCAGTTCTTC. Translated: CASSRTTGTGSGSYNEQFF.

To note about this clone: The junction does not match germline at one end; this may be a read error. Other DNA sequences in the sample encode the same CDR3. CDR3 region: CASSPDRVRNNSPLHF. The CDR3 region has the DNA TGCGCCAGTAGTCCTGACAGGGTTAGGAATAATTCACCCCTCCACTTT. The gene calls are TRBV19 and TRBJ1-6; 7 bases agree with TRBD1. This CDR3 is 16 amino acids long. Germline loops: CDR1 LNHDA, CDR2 SQIVND (reference sequence).

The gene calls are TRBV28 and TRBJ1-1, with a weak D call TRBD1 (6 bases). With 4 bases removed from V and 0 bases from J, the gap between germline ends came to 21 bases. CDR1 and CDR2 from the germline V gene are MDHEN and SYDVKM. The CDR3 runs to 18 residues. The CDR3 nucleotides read TGTGCCAGCAGTTATGTACCAGGGGCCGTGAAATTGAACACTGAAGCTTTCTTT. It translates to CASSYVPGAVKLNTEAFF.

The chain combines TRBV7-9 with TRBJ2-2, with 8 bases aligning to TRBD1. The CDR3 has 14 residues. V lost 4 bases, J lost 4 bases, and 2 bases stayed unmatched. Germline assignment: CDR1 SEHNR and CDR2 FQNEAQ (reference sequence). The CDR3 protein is CASSWTGITGELFF. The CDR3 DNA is TGTGCCAGCAGCTGGACAGGGATCACCGGGGAGCTGTTTTTT.

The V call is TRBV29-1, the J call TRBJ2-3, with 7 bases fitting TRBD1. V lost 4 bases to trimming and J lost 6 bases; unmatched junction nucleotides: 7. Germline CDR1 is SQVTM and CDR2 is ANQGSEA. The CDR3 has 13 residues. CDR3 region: CSVVPGGWDTQYF. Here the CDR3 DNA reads TGCAGCGTTGTCCCAGGGGGTTGGGATACGCAGTATTTT.

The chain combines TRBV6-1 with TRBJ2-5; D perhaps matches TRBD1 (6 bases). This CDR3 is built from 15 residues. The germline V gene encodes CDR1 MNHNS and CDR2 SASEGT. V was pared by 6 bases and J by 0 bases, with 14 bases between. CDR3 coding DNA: TGTGCCAGCAGGGCGACAGGAGCGTACCAAGAGACCCAGTACTTC. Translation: CASRATGAYQETQYF.

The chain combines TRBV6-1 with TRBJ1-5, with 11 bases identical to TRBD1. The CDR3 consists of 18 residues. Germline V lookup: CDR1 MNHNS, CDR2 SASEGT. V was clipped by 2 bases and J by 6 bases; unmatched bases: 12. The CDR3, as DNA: TGTGCCAGCAGTGAAAGGACAGGGGGCGGGAGGTCTGGTCAGCCCCAGCATTTT. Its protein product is CASSERTGGGRSGQPQHF.

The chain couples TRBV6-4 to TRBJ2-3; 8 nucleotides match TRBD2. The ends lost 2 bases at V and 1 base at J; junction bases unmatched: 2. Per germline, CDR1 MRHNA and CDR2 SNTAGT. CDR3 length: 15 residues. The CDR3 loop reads CASSDPAGGTDTQYF. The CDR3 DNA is TGTGCCAGCAGTGACCCAGCGGGGGGCACAGATACGCAGTATTTT.

DNA for the CDR3: TGTGCCAGCAGCCAGGGGGACTTAGGGACTGAAGCTTTCTTT. Protein product: CASSQGDLGTEAFF. The V call is TRBV6-5, the J call TRBJ1-1; 7 nucleotides agree with TRBD1. This CDR3 has 14 amino acids. The germline V gene has CDR1 MNHEY and CDR2 SVGAGI. Trimming removed 6 bases from V and 5 bases from J; junction bases left unmatched: 9.

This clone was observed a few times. The CDR3 region is CASSRRDPGTQYF. The CDR3 nucleotides read TGTGCCAGCAGTAGGAGGGACCCTGGTACGCAGTATTTT. The chain recombines TRBV27 with TRBJ2-3; TRBD2 might be the D (6 bases). Per the germline V gene, CDR1 is MNHEY and CDR2 is SMNVEV (reference sequence). This CDR3 is built from 13 residues. V was pared by 5 bases and J by 8 bases, with 14 bases between.

CDR3 coding DNA: TGTGCCAGCTCACCACCGGCAGGGGGTATGGACAATGAGCAGTTCTTC. Translated: CASSPPAGGMDNEQFF. The V call is TRBV18, the J call TRBJ2-1; 7 nucleotides match TRBD1. Germline V gives CDR1 KGHSH, CDR2 LQKENI. Germline trimming cut 0 bases from V and 5 bases from J; bases unmatched to any gene: 7. This CDR3 has 16 residues.